These 29 T cell receptor beta chains were all obtained from the same sample, sequenced in a study of blood T cell repertoires in COVID-19. Assay used: immunoSEQ multiplex PCR; TCRdb lists only in-frame clones, some missing. There are 75,000 to 95,000 clones in the sample; 70% to 85% occur only once, and 20% to 25% lies in the top ten. The sequenced sample was peripheral blood. Receptor source: a woman aged 55-69 years in a cohort sampled during active or convalescent COVID-19.

The J gene is TRBJ2-2, the V gene TRBV5-8; 11 nucleotides agree with TRBD2. J lost 5 bases, V lost 4 bases, and 19 bases had no gene match. The CDR3 length is 20 residues. The germline CDR1 and CDR2 sequences are SGHTS and YDEGEE. This chain's CDR3 is CASSPEASGGPYTVTGELFF. The CDR3 coding sequence is TGTGCCAGCAGCCCAGAAGCTAGCGGGGGGCCCTACACCGTTACCGGGGAGCTGTTTTTT.

The gene calls are TRBV7-9 and TRBJ2-2, with D unresolved. The CDR3 is made up of 14 amino acids. CDR1 and CDR2 from the germline V gene are SEHNR and FQNEAQ (reference sequence). The V end lost 3 bases, the J end lost 4 bases, and 9 bases lay between the germline ends. The CDR3 bases are TGTGCCAGCAGCTTGGGCGACCTCACCGGGGAGCTGTTTTTT. Its protein is CASSLGDLTGELFF.

The chain joins TRBV4-1 to TRBJ1-4; the match to TRBD1 covers 7 bases. The CDR3 runs to 16 residues. The junction had 11 bases not matched to a gene; V was cut back by 4 bases and J by 6 bases. From germline, CDR1 is MGHRA and CDR2 YSYEKL. The CDR3 loop reads CASSRSRGPDDEKLFF. In DNA form, the CDR3 reads TGCGCCAGCAGCCGTTCGAGGGGGCCAGACGATGAAAAACTGTTTTTT.

This chain joins TRBV5-6 and TRBJ2-5; 7 bases line up with TRBD2. The ends lost 4 bases at V and 5 bases at J; junction bases unmatched: 11. This CDR3 contains 15 residues. CDR1 and CDR2 (germline): SGHDT, YYEEEE. The CDR3 protein is CASSPPTRGGETQYF. The CDR3, as DNA: TGTGCCAGCAGCCCTCCCACTAGGGGAGGGGAGACCCAGTACTTC. Filled out from reference TRBV5-6 and TRBJ2-5, the complete variable domain reads DAGVTQSPTHLIKTRGQQVTLRCSPKSGHDTVSWYQQALGQGPQFIFQYYEEEERQRGNFPDRFSGHQFPNYSSELNVNALLLGDSALYLCASSPPTRGGETQYFGPGTRLLVL.

There are a few counts of this clone. The genes are TRBV7-9 and TRBJ2-5; 10 positions agree with TRBD2. The CDR3 contains 16 residues. Germline V lookup: CDR1 SEHNR, CDR2 FQNEAQ (reference sequence). The V and J ends lost 1 base and 4 bases, in that order; junction bases with no gene match: 6. The CDR3 sequence: CASSLEERGGPETQYF. The CDR3 DNA sequence: TGTGCCAGCAGCTTAGAGGAGCGGGGGGGCCCAGAGACCCAGTACTTC. The complete variable domain, with remaining parts taken from reference TRBV7-9 and TRBJ2-5, reads DTGVSQNPRHKITKRGQNVTFRCDPISEHNRLYWYRQTLGQGPEFLTYFQNEAQLEKSRLLSDRFSAERPKGSFSTLEIQRTEQGDSAMYLCASSLEERGGPETQYFGPGTRLLVL.

In its sample, this clone was seen a few times. DNA for the CDR3: TGTGCCATCAGTGATCTCCCCGGGGTTGGCTACACCTTC. Translated, it gives CAISDLPGVGYTF. The J gene is TRBJ1-2, the V gene TRBV10-3, with no clear D. This CDR3 comprises 13 residues. Trimming stripped 3 bases from V and 7 bases from J, with 12 bases between. The germline gives CDR1 ENHRY, CDR2 SYGVKD.

The chain recombines TRBV15 with TRBJ1-1; a possible D gene is TRBD1 (6 bases). Trimming removed 6 bases from V and 5 bases from J, with 19 bases in between. The germline gives CDR1 LNHNV, CDR2 YYDKDF (reference sequence). The CDR3 length is 15 residues. The CDR3: CATRPGHPPGTEAFF. DNA of the CDR3: TGTGCCACCAGACCGGGACACCCGCCCGGAACTGAAGCTTTCTTT.

The V and J genes are TRBV7-9 and TRBJ2-1; no definite D call. CDR1 and CDR2 (germline): SEHNR, FQNEAQ (reference sequence). V was trimmed by 0 bases and J by 6 bases, leaving 9 bases between them. The CDR3 runs to 14 residues. CDR3 loop: CASSLADFPNEQFF. The CDR3 DNA reads TGTGCCAGCAGCTTAGCCGACTTCCCCAATGAGCAGTTCTTC. The full variable domain, rest sourced from reference TRBV7-9 and TRBJ2-1, is DTGVSQNPRHKITKRGQNVTFRCDPISEHNRLYWYRQTLGQGPEFLTYFQNEAQLEKSRLLSDRFSAERPKGSFSTLEIQRTEQGDSAMYLCASSLADFPNEQFFGPGTRLTVL.

This chain links TRBV19 with TRBJ1-6; D not certain. The V gene's germline CDR1 is LNHDA and CDR2 SQIVND (reference sequence). The V end lost 10 bases, the J end lost 0 bases, and 22 bases lay between the germline ends. There are 18 residues in the CDR3. The CDR3 DNA is TGTGCCACCTCGGCTCTGGGAGAATATAGCTCCTATAATTCACCCCTCCACTTT. This gives the protein CATSALGEYSSYNSPLHF. The full variable domain, its missing parts supplied by reference TRBV19 and TRBJ1-6, is DGGITQSPKYLFRKEGQNVTLSCEQNLNHDAMYWYRQDPGQGLRLIYYSQIVNDFQKGDIAEGYSVSREKKESFPLTVTSAQKNPTAFYLCATSALGEYSSYNSPLHFGNGTRLTVT.

This clone was observed a few times. The rearrangement links TRBV1 to TRBJ1-6. TRBV1 is labeled a pseudogene. The CDR3 consists of 16 residues. For the CDR3, the DNA is TGCACCAGCAGCCAAGGGGAGAGCTCCTATAATTCACCCCTCCACTTT. Translating gives CTSSQGESSYNSPLHF.

This chain uses TRBV6-6 with TRBJ2-3; 8 bases line up with TRBD2. In germline, CDR1 is MNHNY, CDR2 SVGAGI (reference sequence). V trimming: 9 bases; J trimming: 2 bases; junction bases outside the gene matches: 7. The CDR3 totals 14 residues. CDR3 region: CASHGGAPTDTQYF. CDR3 nucleotide sequence: TGTGCCAGTCACGGGGGGGCCCCCACAGATACGCAGTATTTT.

V gene TRBV7-3 combines with J gene TRBJ2-7, with D perhaps matching TRBD2 (5 bases). The CDR3 spans 15 residues. Germline CDR1 reads SGHTA; CDR2 reads FQGTGA. Trimming removed 1 base from V and 3 bases from J, with 13 bases in between. The CDR3 is CASSLRVGEVYEQYF. CDR3 coding DNA: TGTGCCAGCAGCTTAAGAGTCGGGGAAGTCTACGAGCAGTACTTC.

V is TRBV29-1 and J is TRBJ1-2, with D possibly TRBD1 on 5 matching bases. V was trimmed by 3 bases and J by 4 bases, leaving 12 bases between them. CDR1 and CDR2 from the germline V gene are SQVTM and ANQGSEA. The CDR3 contains 13 residues. The CDR3 sequence is CSVDGAGIYGYTF. The CDR3 nucleotides read TGCAGCGTTGATGGGGCCGGAATCTATGGCTACACCTTC.

This clone was counted a few times. Other nucleotide sequences from this sample produce the same CDR3. This chain connects TRBV5-1 to TRBJ1-1; 7 bases align to TRBD1. From germline, CDR1 is SGHRS and CDR2 YFSETQ. The CDR3 has 15 amino acids. The trim removed 0 bases at V and 4 bases at J, leaving 6 bases unmatched. DNA for the CDR3: TGCGCCAGCAGCTTGGTCGGCAGGGGGAGCACTGAAGCTTTCTTT. Translation gives CASSLVGRGSTEAFF.

The rearrangement uses TRBV18 and TRBJ1-1; D is unclear. From germline, CDR1 is KGHSH and CDR2 LQKENI. The CDR3 has 13 residues. The V gene lost 3 bases and the J gene lost 9 bases, with 14 bases spanning the gap. CDR3 DNA sequence: TGTGCCAGCTCACCCTCGGGGAACTCAAAAGCTTTCTTT. This translates into CASSPSGNSKAFF.

The rearrangement joins TRBV10-1 to TRBJ2-2; possibly TRBD1 for D (5 bases). The germline V gene encodes CDR1 WNHNN and CDR2 SYGVQD (reference sequence). The V end was cut by 5 bases, the J end by 4 bases, with 14 bases between. CDR3 length equals 15 residues. CDR3 protein: CASSRVRRGTGELFF. CDR3 coding DNA: TGCGCCAGCAGTCGGGTCCGAAGGGGCACCGGGGAGCTGTTTTTT.

V gene TRBV27 combines with J gene TRBJ2-1; 8 bases line up with TRBD2. V lost 6 bases to trimming and J lost 4 bases; unmatched junction nucleotides: 8. The CDR3 is 15 amino acids. CDR1 MNHEY and CDR2 SMNVEV come from the germline V gene (reference sequence). The CDR3 here is CASSPGTSGYNEQFF. The CDR3 DNA follows: TGTGCCAGCAGCCCCGGTACTAGCGGATACAATGAGCAGTTCTTC.

The chain is built from TRBV2 and TRBJ2-7; 7 bases agree with TRBD2. Germline CDR1 and CDR2: SNHLY and FYNNEI. Trimming cost V 6 bases and J 6 bases; bases outside gene matches: 8. The length of the CDR3 is 13 residues. CDR3 nucleotide sequence: TGTGCCAGCAGCCGGGACTACTCTTTCGAGCAGTACTTC. Its protein product is CASSRDYSFEQYF.

CDR3 in amino acids: CASSVYGVSGNTIYF. DNA for the CDR3: TGTGCCAGCAGCGTATACGGGGTTTCTGGAAACACCATATATTTT. The chain employs TRBV9 and TRBJ1-3; D unclear. The CDR3 spans 15 residues. Trimming removed 1 base from V and 1 base from J, with 9 bases in between. CDR1 is SGDLS, CDR2 YYNGEE, per germline.

The chain is built from TRBV10-3 and TRBJ1-2, with unresolved D. The CDR3 covers 12 residues. The germline CDR1 and CDR2 sequences are ENHRY and SYGVKD. Deletions cut 0 bases from V and 7 bases from J, with 6 bases between. The CDR3 sequence is CAISESRFGYTF. In DNA, the CDR3 is TGTGCCATCAGTGAGTCGAGGTTTGGCTACACCTTC.

The table lists this clone with a few counts. The gene calls are TRBV3-1 (or the pseudogene TRBV3-2) and TRBJ2-7; 10 positions agree with TRBD2. The CDR3 has 14 residues. The germline gives CDR1 LGHDT, CDR2 YNNKEL (reference sequence). Germline trimming cut 4 bases from V and 0 bases from J; bases unmatched to any gene: 0. The CDR3 DNA sequence: TGTGCCAGCAGCCGACTAGCGGGCTCCTACGAGCAGTACTTC. Translation gives CASSRLAGSYEQYF.

The V call is TRBV9, the J call TRBJ1-1; no reliable D call. V dropped 0 bases and J dropped 1 base, with 10 bases sitting between them. Looked up from germline, CDR1 is SGDLS and CDR2 is YYNGEE. The CDR3 runs to 15 residues. CDR3 region: CASSVAGGPNTEAFF. The CDR3 nucleotides read TGTGCCAGCAGCGTAGCCGGAGGGCCGAACACTGAAGCTTTCTTT.

The chain couples TRBV6-1 to TRBJ1-5; 7 bases are a match to TRBD1. Trimming removed 3 bases from V and 7 bases from J; junction bases left unmatched: 3. This CDR3 contains 13 residues. The germline gives CDR1 MNHNS, CDR2 SASEGT. The CDR3 loop reads CASSDDRVQPQHF. The CDR3 DNA follows: TGTGCCAGCAGTGATGACAGGGTCCAGCCCCAGCATTTT.

This sequence joins TRBV9 and TRBJ1-4, with a weak D call TRBD1 (5 bases). This CDR3 contains 16 residues. V was cut by 3 bases and J by 4 bases, with 16 bases left in between. Germline assignment: CDR1 SGDLS and CDR2 YYNGEE. CDR3: CASSAEVGVGNEKLFF. The CDR3 nucleotides are TGTGCCAGCAGCGCCGAGGTAGGGGTCGGTAATGAAAAACTGTTTTTT. The full variable domain, with the rest looked up from reference TRBV9 and TRBJ1-4, is DSGVTQTPKHLITATGQRVTLRCSPRSGDLSVYWYQQSLDQGLQFLIQYYNGEERAKGNILERFSAQQFPDLHSELNLSSLELGDSALYFCASSAEVGVGNEKLFFGSGTQLSVL.

V gene TRBV4-2 combines with J gene TRBJ1-2; TRBD1 is a possible D gene (5 bases). Germline CDR1 is LGHNA and CDR2 is YNFKEQ. The CDR3 extends over 17 amino acids. V gave up 4 bases and J gave up 1 base, with 19 bases separating them. The CDR3, as DNA: TGTGCCAGCAGCCGGGCCGGCAGGGTTGTCGATAACTATGGCTACACCTTC. Translation: CASSRAGRVVDNYGYTF.

This rearrangement joins TRBV18 to TRBJ2-7, with 7 bases aligning to TRBD1. The germline V gene encodes CDR1 KGHSH and CDR2 LQKENI. V shed 5 bases and J 3 bases; nucleotides not matched to a gene: 4. The CDR3 contains 13 residues. CDR3 coding DNA: TGTGCCAGCTCAGGGACAGAGGGCTACGAGCAGTACTTC. The encoded protein is CASSGTEGYEQYF.

This chain links TRBV20-1 with TRBJ1-2, with D maybe TRBD1 (5 bases). The germline CDR1 and CDR2 sequences are DFQATT and SNEGSKA (reference sequence). The CDR3 has 14 amino acids. V lost 3 bases, J lost 0 bases, and 11 bases lay in between. The CDR3: CSASTTGANYGYTF. The CDR3 DNA sequence: TGCAGTGCTAGTACAACAGGTGCTAACTATGGCTACACCTTC.

The V and J genes are TRBV7-6 and TRBJ1-1, with unresolved D. Per germline, CDR1 SGHVS and CDR2 FNYEAQ. The CDR3 spans 13 residues. V was shortened by 2 bases and J by 4 bases, with 8 bases between the two germline ends. As DNA, the CDR3 is TGTGCCAGCAGCTTAAATCCGTCCACTGAAGCTTTCTTT. Translation gives CASSLNPSTEAFF.

V gene TRBV2 combines with J gene TRBJ2-7; D gene ambiguous. The CDR3 is 13 residues long. The V gene's germline CDR1 is SNHLY and CDR2 FYNNEI. Trimming took off 0 bases at V and 6 bases at J, with 9 bases between the two ends. The CDR3 DNA reads TGTGCCAGCAGTGAAGCGCTGACTTTCGAGCAGTACTTC. Encoded protein: CASSEALTFEQYF. Filled out from reference TRBV2 and TRBJ2-7, the complete variable domain reads EPEVTQTPSHQVTQMGQEVILRCVPISNHLYFYWYRQILGQKVEFLVSFYNNEISEKSEIFDDQFSVERPDGSNFTLKIRSTKLEDSAMYFCASSEALTFEQYFGPGTRLTVT.